This TCR beta chain came from a study of shared clonotypes between healthy human individuals. Broader study findings: Larger estimated richness was generally recorded for naive subsets relative to memory subsets. Sorted-subset sequencing, rarefaction showed, was incomplete despite large depth.

Original analysis: With immunoSEQ giving junction-only sequences and no quality scores, filtering differed. Clones were sequenced by immunoSEQ multiplex PCR, and TCRdb holds only the in-frame ones, with some missing. V and J calls and clone size follow that table, whereas D and trimming were derived from the DNA. The sample records 2 million to 3 million clones, over 85% being singletons. About this clone: Its antigen is currently unknown.

The sequence came from a man aged 18 to 29 in good health. Some clones in this sample may be carry-over from other donors' samples. The source material was naive CD4+ T cells from PBMCs. Subset noted: CD45RA+ positively selected.

CDR3 sequence: CASKGQGNLLAKNIQYF. As DNA, the CDR3 is TGTGCCAGCAAGGGACAGGGGAACTTACTAGCCAAAAACATTCAGTACTTC. This rearrangement joins TRBV28 to TRBJ2-4; 10 nucleotides match TRBD1. Germline V gene data show CDR1 as MDHEN and CDR2 as SYDVKM. The CDR3 sequence is 17 residues long. V gave up 7 bases and J gave up 0 bases; unmatched junction bases: 9. The full variable domain, rest sourced from reference TRBV28 and TRBJ2-4, is DVKVTQSSRYLVKRTGEKVFLECVQDMDHENMFWYRQDPGLGLRLIYFSYDVKMKEKGDIPEGYSVSREKKERFSLILESASTNQTSMYLCASKGQGNLLAKNIQYFGAGTRLSVL.